The clone carrying this TCR beta chain was seen many times. Its antigen is still unknown. This entry is derived from a study of CD8 T cells in ankylosing spondylitis. The study's findings and limits: Among TCR beta sequences, a motif of about 8 highly homologous variants appeared characteristic of ankylosing spondylitis blood.

Trimming removed 4 bases from V and 6 bases from J; junction bases left unmatched: 5. The V gene's germline CDR1 is SGHRS and CDR2 YFSETQ. CDR3 length: 15 residues. TCRdb re-derived calls from the 5' RACE reads in MiXCR, one entry per CDR3 protein. The top ten hold approximately 0.51% of the sample, which has some 840,000 distinct CDR3 sequences, 12% seen once. This TCR was recovered from a male donor with ankylosing spondylitis. Sequencing input: blood, either unsorted or a sorted T cell fraction (not recorded which). This sequence joins TRBV5-1 and TRBJ1-6, with TRBD1 matching over 9 bases. The CDR3 here is CASSAGTGTNSPLHF. CDR3 nucleotides: TGCGCCAGCAGCGCAGGGACAGGGACTAATTCACCCCTCCACTTT.